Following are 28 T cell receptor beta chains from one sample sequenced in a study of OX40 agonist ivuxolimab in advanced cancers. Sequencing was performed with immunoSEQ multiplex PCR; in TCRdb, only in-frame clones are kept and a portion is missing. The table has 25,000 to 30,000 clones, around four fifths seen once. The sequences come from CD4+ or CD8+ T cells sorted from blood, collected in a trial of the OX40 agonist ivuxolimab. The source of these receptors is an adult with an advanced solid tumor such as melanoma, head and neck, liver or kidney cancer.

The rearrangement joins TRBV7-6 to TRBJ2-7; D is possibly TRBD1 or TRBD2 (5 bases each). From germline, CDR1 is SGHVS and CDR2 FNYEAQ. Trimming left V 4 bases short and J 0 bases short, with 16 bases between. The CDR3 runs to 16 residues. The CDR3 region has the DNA TGTGCCAGCAGCTCCCTCCGGGGCCCTAGCTCCTACGAGCAGTACTTC. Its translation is CASSSLRGPSSYEQYF.

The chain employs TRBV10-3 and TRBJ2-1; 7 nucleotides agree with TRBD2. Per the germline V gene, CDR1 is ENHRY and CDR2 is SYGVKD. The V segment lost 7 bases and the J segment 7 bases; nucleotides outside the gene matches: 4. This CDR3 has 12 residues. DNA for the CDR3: TGTGCCATCACCCCGGGGGGAAATGAGCAGTTCTTC. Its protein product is CAITPGGNEQFF.

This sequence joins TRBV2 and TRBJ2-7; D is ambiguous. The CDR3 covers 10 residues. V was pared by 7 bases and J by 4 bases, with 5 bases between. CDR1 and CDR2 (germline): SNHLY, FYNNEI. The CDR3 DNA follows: TGTGCCAGCACGGGTTACGAGCAGTACTTC. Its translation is CASTGYEQYF.

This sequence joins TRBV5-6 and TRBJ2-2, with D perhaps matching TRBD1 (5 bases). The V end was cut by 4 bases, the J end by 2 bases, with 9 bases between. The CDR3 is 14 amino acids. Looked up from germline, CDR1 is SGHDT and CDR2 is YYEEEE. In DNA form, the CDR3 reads TGTGCCAGCAGCCACGACAGAAACACCGGGGAGCTGTTTTTT. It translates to CASSHDRNTGELFF.

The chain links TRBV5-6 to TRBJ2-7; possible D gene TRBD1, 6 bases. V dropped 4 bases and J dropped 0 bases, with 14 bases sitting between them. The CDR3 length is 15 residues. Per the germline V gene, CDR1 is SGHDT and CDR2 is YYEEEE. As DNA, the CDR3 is TGTGCCAGCAGCGGACGGACAGTGAGCTCCTACGAGCAGTACTTC. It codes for CASSGRTVSSYEQYF. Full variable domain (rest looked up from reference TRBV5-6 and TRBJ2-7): DAGVTQSPTHLIKTRGQQVTLRCSPKSGHDTVSWYQQALGQGPQFIFQYYEEEERQRGNFPDRFSGHQFPNYSSELNVNALLLGDSALYLCASSGRTVSSYEQYFGPGTRLTVT.

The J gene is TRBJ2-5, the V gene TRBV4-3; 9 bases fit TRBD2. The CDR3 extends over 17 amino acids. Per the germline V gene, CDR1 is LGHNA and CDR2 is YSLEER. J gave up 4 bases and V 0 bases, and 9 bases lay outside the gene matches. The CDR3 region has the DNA TGCGCCAGCAGCCAAGATAACGCGGGGGGGCTGGGAGAGACCCAGTACTTC. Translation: CASSQDNAGGLGETQYF.

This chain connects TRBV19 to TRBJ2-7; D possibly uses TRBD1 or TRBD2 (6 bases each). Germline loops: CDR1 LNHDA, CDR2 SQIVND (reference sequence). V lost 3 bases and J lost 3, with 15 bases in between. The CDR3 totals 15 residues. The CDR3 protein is CASSIAPGADYEQYF. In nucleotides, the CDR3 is TGTGCCAGTAGTATCGCCCCGGGGGCCGACTACGAGCAGTACTTC.

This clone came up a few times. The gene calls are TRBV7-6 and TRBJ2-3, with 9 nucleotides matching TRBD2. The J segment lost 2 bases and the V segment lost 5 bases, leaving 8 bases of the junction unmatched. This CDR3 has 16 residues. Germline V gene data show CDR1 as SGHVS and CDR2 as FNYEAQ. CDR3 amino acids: CASSLTSGYYTDTQYF. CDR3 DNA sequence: TGTGCCAGCAGCCTGACTAGCGGATATTACACAGATACGCAGTATTTT.

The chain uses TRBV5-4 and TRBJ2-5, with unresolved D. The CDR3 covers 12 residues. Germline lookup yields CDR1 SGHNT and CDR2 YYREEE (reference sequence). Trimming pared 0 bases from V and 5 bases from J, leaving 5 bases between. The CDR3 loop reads CASSLGFETQYF. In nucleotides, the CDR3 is TGTGCCAGCAGCTTGGGGTTTGAGACCCAGTACTTC.

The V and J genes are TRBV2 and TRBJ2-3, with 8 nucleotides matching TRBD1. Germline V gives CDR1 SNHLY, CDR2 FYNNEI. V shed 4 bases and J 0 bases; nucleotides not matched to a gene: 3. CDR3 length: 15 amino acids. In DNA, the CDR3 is TGTGCCAGCAGTGGGACAGGGATTAGCACAGATACGCAGTATTTT. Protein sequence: CASSGTGISTDTQYF.

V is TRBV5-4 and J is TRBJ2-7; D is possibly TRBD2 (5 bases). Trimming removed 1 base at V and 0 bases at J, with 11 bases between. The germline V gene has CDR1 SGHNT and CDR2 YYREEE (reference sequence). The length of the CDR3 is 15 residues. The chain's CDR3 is CASSLTAGPSYEQYF. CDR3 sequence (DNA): TGTGCCAGCAGCTTGACGGCGGGCCCCTCCTACGAGCAGTACTTC. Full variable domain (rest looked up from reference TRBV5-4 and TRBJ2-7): ETGVTQSPTHLIKTRGQQVTLRCSSQSGHNTVSWYQQALGQGPQFIFQYYREEENGRGNFPPRFSGLQFPNYSSELNVNALELDDSALYLCASSLTAGPSYEQYFGPGTRLTVT.

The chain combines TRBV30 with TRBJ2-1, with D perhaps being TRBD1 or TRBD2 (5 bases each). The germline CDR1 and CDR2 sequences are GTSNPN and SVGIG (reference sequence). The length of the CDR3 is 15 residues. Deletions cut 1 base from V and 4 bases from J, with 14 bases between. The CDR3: CAWSGRDGSYNEQFF. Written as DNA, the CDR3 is TGTGCCTGGAGTGGCCGGGACGGATCGTACAATGAGCAGTTCTTC.

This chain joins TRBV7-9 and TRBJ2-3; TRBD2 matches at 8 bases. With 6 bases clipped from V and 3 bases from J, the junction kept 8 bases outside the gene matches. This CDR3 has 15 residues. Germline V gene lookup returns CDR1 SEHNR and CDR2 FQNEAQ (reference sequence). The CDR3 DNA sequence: TGTGCCAGCAGATCGACGGGACTAGAAACAGATACGCAGTATTTT. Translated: CASRSTGLETDTQYF.

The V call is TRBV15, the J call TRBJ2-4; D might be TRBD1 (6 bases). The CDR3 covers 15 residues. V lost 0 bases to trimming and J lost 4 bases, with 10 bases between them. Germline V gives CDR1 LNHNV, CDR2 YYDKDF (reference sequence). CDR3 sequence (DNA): TGTGCCACCAGCAGAGAGTCAGGGGCGAAAAACATTCAGTACTTC. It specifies CATSRESGAKNIQYF.

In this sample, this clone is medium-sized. The chain's CDR3 is CASSTSGGARETQYF. In DNA, the CDR3 is TGTGCCAGCAGTACCAGCGGGGGGGCCAGGGAGACCCAGTACTTC. This sequence joins TRBV9 and TRBJ2-5; 10 bases line up with TRBD2. The CDR3 is 15 amino acids. The V gene's germline CDR1 is SGDLS and CDR2 YYNGEE. V gave up 5 bases and J gave up 5 bases; unmatched junction bases: 9.

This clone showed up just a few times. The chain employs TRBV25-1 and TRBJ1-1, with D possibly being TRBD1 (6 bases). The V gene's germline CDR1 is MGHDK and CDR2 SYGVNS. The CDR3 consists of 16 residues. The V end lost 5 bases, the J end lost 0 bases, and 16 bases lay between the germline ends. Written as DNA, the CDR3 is TGTGCCAGCAGTCGGACAGCTTGGGGAATGAACACTGAAGCTTTCTTT. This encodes CASSRTAWGMNTEAFF.

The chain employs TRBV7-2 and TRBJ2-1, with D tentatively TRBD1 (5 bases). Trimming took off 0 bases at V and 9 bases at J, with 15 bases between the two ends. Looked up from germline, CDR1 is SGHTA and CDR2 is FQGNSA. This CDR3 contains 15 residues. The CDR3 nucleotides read TGTGCCAGCAGCTTAGCGCTTGCAGGGTCGGTTGAGCAGTTCTTC. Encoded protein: CASSLALAGSVEQFF.

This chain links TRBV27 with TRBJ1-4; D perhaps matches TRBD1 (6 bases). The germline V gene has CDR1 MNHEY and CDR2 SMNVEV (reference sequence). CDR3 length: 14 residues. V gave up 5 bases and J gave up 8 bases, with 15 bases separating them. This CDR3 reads CASSNFEGDEKLFF. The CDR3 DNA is TGTGCCAGCAGTAACTTTGAGGGGGACGAAAAACTGTTTTTT.

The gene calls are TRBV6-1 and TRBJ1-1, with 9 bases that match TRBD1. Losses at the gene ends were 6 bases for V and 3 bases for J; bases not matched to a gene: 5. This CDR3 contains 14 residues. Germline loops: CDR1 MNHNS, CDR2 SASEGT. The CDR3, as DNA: TGTGCCAGCAGCTGGGGACAGGGAGACACTGAAGCTTTCTTT. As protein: CASSWGQGDTEAFF.

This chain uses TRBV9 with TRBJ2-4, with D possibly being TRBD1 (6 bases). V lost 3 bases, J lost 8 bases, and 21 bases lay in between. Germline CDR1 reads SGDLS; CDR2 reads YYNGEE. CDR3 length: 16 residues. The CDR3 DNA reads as TGTGCCAGCAGCGGCCGACCTCAGGGGTGGGATGACATTCAGTACTTC. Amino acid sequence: CASSGRPQGWDDIQYF.

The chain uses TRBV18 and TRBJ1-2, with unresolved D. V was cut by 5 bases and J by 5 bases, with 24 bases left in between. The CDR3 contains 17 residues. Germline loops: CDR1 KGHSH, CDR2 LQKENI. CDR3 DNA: TGTGCCAGCTCAGCGCCCTCCGATCTACCGGCCCCGTATGGCTACACCTTC. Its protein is CASSAPSDLPAPYGYTF.

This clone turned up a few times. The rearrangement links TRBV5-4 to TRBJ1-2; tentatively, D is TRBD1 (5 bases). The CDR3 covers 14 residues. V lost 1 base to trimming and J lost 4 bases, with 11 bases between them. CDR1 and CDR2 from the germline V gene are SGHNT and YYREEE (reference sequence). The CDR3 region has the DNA TGTGCCAGCAGCTTGTCCGGGACCCGCTATGGCTACACCTTC. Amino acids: CASSLSGTRYGYTF.

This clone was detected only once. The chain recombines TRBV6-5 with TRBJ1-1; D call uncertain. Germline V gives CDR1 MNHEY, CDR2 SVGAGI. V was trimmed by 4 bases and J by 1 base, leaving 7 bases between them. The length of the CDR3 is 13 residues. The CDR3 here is CASSSDWNTEAFF. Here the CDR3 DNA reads TGTGCCAGCAGTTCCGACTGGAACACTGAAGCTTTCTTT.

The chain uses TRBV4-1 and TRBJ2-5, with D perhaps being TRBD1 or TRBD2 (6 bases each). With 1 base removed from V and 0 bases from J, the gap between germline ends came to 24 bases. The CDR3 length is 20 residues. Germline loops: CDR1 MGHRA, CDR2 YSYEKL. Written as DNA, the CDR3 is TGCGCCAGCAGCCAAGGAGTTCTCTTGAGGGGGGCAGCGTACCAAGAGACCCAGTACTTC. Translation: CASSQGVLLRGAAYQETQYF.

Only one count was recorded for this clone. CDR3 DNA: TGTGCCAGCAGCGAACGCCCGGGACAGGGGTACGAGCAGTACTTC. This gives the protein CASSERPGQGYEQYF. V usage is TRBV9 and J usage is TRBJ2-7; 10 bases fit TRBD1. V lost 3 bases and J lost 4; bases outside the gene matches: 7. CDR1 is SGDLS, CDR2 YYNGEE, per germline. The CDR3 length is 15 residues.

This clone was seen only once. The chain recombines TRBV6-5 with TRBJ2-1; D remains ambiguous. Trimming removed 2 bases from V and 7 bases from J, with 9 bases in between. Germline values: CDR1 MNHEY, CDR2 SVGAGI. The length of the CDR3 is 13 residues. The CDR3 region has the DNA TGTGCCAGCAGTTACAGTGCAGAGAATGAGCAGTTCTTC. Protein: CASSYSAENEQFF.

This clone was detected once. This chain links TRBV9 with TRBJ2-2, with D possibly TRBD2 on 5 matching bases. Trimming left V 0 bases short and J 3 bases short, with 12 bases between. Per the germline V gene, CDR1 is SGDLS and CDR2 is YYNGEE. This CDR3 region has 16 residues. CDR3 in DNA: TGTGCCAGCAGCGTAGCTTTGGCGGGTGACACCGGGGAGCTGTTTTTT. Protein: CASSVALAGDTGELFF.

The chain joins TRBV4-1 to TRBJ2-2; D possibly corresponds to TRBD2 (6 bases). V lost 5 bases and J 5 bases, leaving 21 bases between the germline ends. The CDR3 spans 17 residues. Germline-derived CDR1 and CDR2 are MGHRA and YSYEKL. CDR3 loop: CASSNAPSRGQTGELFF. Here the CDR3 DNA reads TGCGCCAGCAGCAATGCGCCCTCGCGGGGTCAAACCGGGGAGCTGTTTTTT.